These 3 T cell receptor beta chains came from one sample sequenced in a study of OX40 agonist ivuxolimab in advanced cancers. Assay used: immunoSEQ multiplex PCR; TCRdb lists only in-frame clones, some missing. The top ten hold more than 0.95% of the sample, which has 70,000 or so clones, roughly 82% seen once. This sample comprised CD4+ or CD8+ T cells sorted from blood, obtained in a trial of the OX40 agonist ivuxolimab. These receptors all stem from an adult with an advanced solid tumor such as melanoma, head and neck, liver or kidney cancer.

This rearrangement joins TRBV5-1 to TRBJ2-5; D is uncertain. Germline lookup yields CDR1 SGHRS and CDR2 YFSETQ. The CDR3 has 13 residues. V gave up 4 bases and J gave up 3 bases, with 10 bases separating them. The CDR3 here is CASSSVVEETQYF. The DNA for the CDR3 is TGCGCCAGCAGCAGCGTTGTAGAAGAGACCCAGTACTTC.

The V call is TRBV27, the J call TRBJ1-6, with 7 positions matching TRBD1. Per the germline V gene, CDR1 is MNHEY and CDR2 is SMNVEV (reference sequence). Trimming took 3 bases from V and 7 from J; bases not matched to a gene: 6. The CDR3 length is 15 residues. Here the CDR3 reads CASSLRGPQNSPLHF. As DNA, the CDR3 is TGTGCCAGCAGTTTGAGGGGGCCTCAAAATTCACCCCTCCACTTT.

In regard to this clone: The sample has other DNA sequences that encode this CDR3 too. The CDR3 reads CASSYPGAKNIQYF. The CDR3 coding sequence is TGTGCCAGCAGTTATCCAGGGGCCAAAAACATTCAGTACTTC. The V and J genes are TRBV6-5 and TRBJ2-4; the D gene is possibly TRBD1 (5 bases). V was clipped by 3 bases and J by 1 base, with 7 bases between them. This CDR3 has 14 residues. Germline assignment: CDR1 MNHEY and CDR2 SVGAGI.